This TCR beta chain appears in the sequencing data of a study of OX40 agonist ivuxolimab in advanced cancers. The CDR3 extends over 14 amino acids. Germline loops: CDR1 SNHLY, CDR2 FYNNEI. Trimming took 8 bases from V and 0 from J, leaving 13 bases between them. Turning to this clone: As yet, its antigen is unknown.

Sampling of blood occurred at baseline, cycle 4 day 1, and cycle 7 day 1. Study outcomes and limitations: The CD4+ and CD8+ T cells in the blood had expanded clonally by week 6 at 0.1 to 3.0 mg/kg.

Using immunoSEQ multiplex PCR, the repertoire was profiled, and TCRdb retains in-frame clones only, with some absent. This sample has around 95,000 clones, with almost 90% found just once. The clonotype comes from an adult with an advanced solid tumor such as melanoma, head and neck, liver or kidney cancer. The sequences come from CD4+ or CD8+ T cells sorted from blood, collected in a trial of the OX40 agonist ivuxolimab. The rearrangement joins TRBV2 to TRBJ2-5, with D perhaps assigned TRBD1 or TRBD2 (5 bases each). CDR3 nucleotides: TGTGCCAGCGATGGGGACGGAGACCAAGAGACCCAGTACTTC. Residues: CASDGDGDQETQYF.